These T cell receptor beta chains were read from a single sample in a study of CD8 T cells in Susac syndrome. TCRdb independently ran MiXCR on the immunoSEQ multiplex PCR reads; one entry per CDR3 protein. There are approximately 74,000 distinct CDR3 sequences in the sample; roughly 94% occur only once, and about 0.99% lies in the top ten. The sequencing sample was made of CD8+ T cells from PBMCs. These receptors originate from a human donor with Susac syndrome. Both conserved end residues are part of each CDR3. Fields, in order: V gene, J gene, D gene, clone size, CDR3 protein, CDR3 DNA. D genes are given only for firm matches. Size values are once, few and many counts, or a class for expanded clones, and some rows have none.

TRBV29-1	TRBJ2-7	NA	NA	CSVEVWGLQGAGGSYEQYF	TGCAGCGTTGAAGTTTGGGGGCTACAAGGGGCGGGCGGGAGCTACGAGCAGTACTTC
TRBV3-1	TRBJ1-5	NA	NA	CASSQDLGPWPQHF	TGTGCCAGCAGCCAAGATCTCGGCCCTTGGCCCCAGCATTTT
TRBV6-2/TRBV6-3	TRBJ2-1	NA	NA	CATEGPPDNEQFF	TGTGCCACAGAGGGACCCCCAGACAATGAGCAGTTCTTC
TRBV29-1	TRBJ2-1	TRBD2	NA	CSVEGRGGTYNEQFF	TGCAGCGTTGAAGGACGGGGGGGAACCTACAATGAGCAGTTCTTC
TRBV3-1	TRBJ2-1	TRBD2	NA	CASSPTSGKGNEQFF	TGTGCCAGCAGTCCTACTAGCGGGAAGGGTAATGAGCAGTTCTTC
TRBV6-5	TRBJ1-6	NA	NA	CASSYSASSPLHF	TGTGCCAGCAGTTACTCCGCCTCTTCGCCCCTCCACTTT
TRBV5-6	TRBJ2-1	TRBD2	NA	CASSPTSGKQFF	TGTGCCAGCAGCCCTACTAGCGGGAAGCAGTTCTTC
TRBV6-5	TRBJ2-7	NA	NA	CASSSQPGAHREQYF	TGTGCCAGCAGTTCCCAACCAGGGGCGCACAGAGAGCAGTACTTC
TRBV5-6	TRBJ2-7	NA	NA	CASSLRRGAPEQYF	TGTGCCAGCAGCTTGAGACGAGGAGCCCCCGAGCAGTACTTC
TRBV12-3/TRBV12-4	TRBJ2-7	TRBD2	few	CASSPQTSGSGEQYF	TGTGCCAGCAGTCCCCAAACTAGCGGGAGTGGTGAGCAGTACTTC
TRBV18	TRBJ2-1	TRBD1	NA	CASSPPDRAYNEQFF	TGTGCCAGCTCACCACCGGACAGGGCCTACAATGAGCAGTTCTTC
TRBV28	TRBJ2-1	NA	NA	CASSPGTDPKTGQFF	TGTGCCAGCAGTCCCGGGACCGATCCAAAAACGGGGCAGTTCTTC
TRBV6-5	TRBJ2-2	NA	NA	CASSTTGFGSTGELFF	TGTGCCAGCAGTACTACAGGTTTCGGCAGCACCGGGGAGCTGTTTTTT
TRBV28	TRBJ2-3	NA	few	CASSFTTDTQYF	TGTGCCAGCAGTTTCACCACAGATACGCAGTATTTT
TRBV3-1	TRBJ2-1	NA	NA	CASSQDLDNEQFF	TGTGCCAGCAGCCAAGATCTGGACAATGAGCAGTTCTTC
TRBV2	TRBJ2-1	NA	NA	CASSGILRDEQFF	TGTGCCAGCAGTGGGATTTTACGGGATGAGCAGTTCTTC
TRBV7-9	TRBJ2-7	TRBD1	NA	CASSSGQSYEQYF	TGTGCCAGCAGCTCGGGACAGTCCTACGAGCAGTACTTC
TRBV14	TRBJ2-3	TRBD2	NA	CASSQEGRGTQYF	TGTGCCAGCAGCCAAGAAGGGAGGGGTACGCAGTATTTT
TRBV3-1	TRBJ2-7	NA	NA	CASSQVAGSYEQYF	TGTGCCAGCAGCCAGGTGGCGGGGTCTTACGAGCAGTACTTC
TRBV29-1	TRBJ2-7	NA	NA	CSVEERGFEQYF	TGCAGCGTTGAAGAGAGGGGGTTCGAGCAGTACTTC
TRBV2	TRBJ2-5	TRBD2	NA	CASSESAGLETQYF	TGTGCCAGCAGTGAATCAGCGGGGCTGGAGACCCAGTACTTC
TRBV28	TRBJ2-1	TRBD2	once	CASSLLADLYNEQFF	TGTGCCAGCAGTTTACTAGCGGACCTCTACAATGAGCAGTTCTTC
TRBV27	TRBJ2-7	TRBD1	NA	CASSLGQGTNEQYF	TGTGCCAGCAGTCTCGGACAGGGGACCAACGAGCAGTACTTC
TRBV27	TRBJ2-7	TRBD1	NA	CASGRDRVHEQYF	TGTGCCAGCGGCCGGGACAGGGTTCACGAGCAGTACTTC
TRBV6-5	TRBJ2-5	TRBD2	NA	CASSYSSSGGETQYF	TGTGCCAGCAGTTACTCTTCTAGCGGGGGGGAGACCCAGTACTTC
TRBV20-1	TRBJ2-7	NA	NA	CSARDHQEQYF	TGCAGTGCTAGAGATCATCAGGAGCAGTACTTC
TRBV29-1	TRBJ2-5	TRBD1	NA	CSVEWTGRETQYF	TGCAGCGTTGAATGGACAGGGCGCGAGACCCAGTACTTC
TRBV5-1	TRBJ2-1	TRBD1	NA	CASSLQGTDNEQFF	TGCGCCAGCAGCTTACAGGGGACAGACAATGAGCAGTTCTTC
TRBV19	TRBJ2-7	TRBD1	NA	CASSPGPGQGVWPSYEQYF	TGTGCCAGTAGTCCGGGCCCCGGACAGGGTGTATGGCCCTCCTACGAGCAGTACTTC
TRBV6-6	TRBJ1-1	NA	NA	CASSYPGGASNTEAFF	TGTGCCAGCAGTTACCCCGGGGGTGCGTCGAACACTGAAGCTTTCTTT
TRBV12-3/TRBV12-4	TRBJ2-1	NA	NA	CASSPQNYMDNEQFF	TGTGCCAGCAGCCCACAGAACTACATGGACAATGAGCAGTTCTTC
TRBV6-5	TRBJ1-1	NA	NA	CASSYEGTEAFF	TGTGCCAGCAGTTACGAGGGGACTGAAGCTTTCTTT
TRBV19	TRBJ1-5	NA	NA	CASSTPGPPPHF	TGTGCCAGTAGTACTCCGGGACCCCCTCCGCATTTT
TRBV30	TRBJ2-7	TRBD2	NA	CAWSLGTRGGEQYF	TGTGCCTGGAGTCTTGGGACCCGGGGGGGAGAGCAGTACTTC
TRBV20-1	TRBJ2-7	TRBD1	NA	CSAGDRGSSYEQYF	TGCAGTGCTGGGGACAGGGGGAGCTCCTACGAGCAGTACTTC
TRBV13	TRBJ2-3	NA	NA	CASSSITKGASPTDTQYF	TGTGCCAGCAGCTCGATTACGAAAGGGGCTAGCCCCACAGATACGCAGTATTTT
TRBV25-1	TRBJ1-3	NA	NA	CASSEGSVTNF	TGTGCCAGCAGTGAAGGCTCGGTCACGAATTTT
TRBV11-1	TRBJ2-6	NA	NA	CASSSPGRNSGANVLTF	TGTGCCAGCAGCTCTCCGGGACGGAACTCTGGGGCCAACGTCCTGACTTTC
TRBV7-9	TRBJ2-1	NA	few	CASSSLGLIYNEQFF	TGTGCCAGCAGCTCCCTGGGACTTATCTACAATGAGCAGTTCTTC
TRBV9	TRBJ2-3	TRBD2	NA	CASSQSGRWADTQYF	TGTGCCAGCAGCCAAAGCGGGAGGTGGGCAGATACGCAGTATTTT
TRBV27	TRBJ2-7	TRBD2	NA	CASGDPGTSGPIRDEQYF	TGTGCCAGCGGGGACCCCGGGACTAGCGGGCCCATAAGAGACGAGCAGTACTTC
TRBV6-1	TRBJ2-2	NA	NA	CASSVPTGELFF	TGTGCCAGCAGTGTCCCCACCGGGGAGCTGTTTTTT
TRBV28	TRBJ2-5	TRBD2	NA	CASSSRELAGGGTQYF	TGTGCCAGCAGTTCAAGAGAACTAGCGGGAGGTGGGACCCAGTACTTC
TRBV6-2/TRBV6-3	TRBJ1-2	NA	NA	CASSQDSRANYGYTF	TGTGCCAGCAGTCAGGACAGCCGAGCTAACTATGGCTACACCTTC
TRBV27	TRBJ1-1	NA	NA	CASSFVGLNTEAFF	TGTGCCAGCAGTTTTGTAGGACTGAACACTGAAGCTTTCTTT
TRBV9	TRBJ1-2	NA	NA	CASSVEEGIGMGYTF	TGTGCCAGCAGCGTAGAGGAGGGGATAGGAATGGGCTACACCTTC
TRBV5-1	TRBJ2-7	NA	once	CASSFSGTRASYEQYF	TGCGCCAGCAGCTTTTCCGGGACAAGGGCTTCCTACGAGCAGTACTTC
TRBV12-3/TRBV12-4	TRBJ2-7	NA	NA	CATSGPYSYEQYF	TGTGCCACCTCAGGACCCTACTCGTACGAGCAGTACTTC
TRBV19	TRBJ1-5	NA	NA	CASSIGSSNQPQHF	TGTGCCAGTAGTATTGGGAGTAGCAATCAGCCCCAGCATTTT
TRBV6-5	TRBJ2-7	TRBD1	once	CASSYVGQTYEQYF	TGTGCCAGCAGTTACGTGGGACAGACCTACGAGCAGTACTTC
TRBV5-6	TRBJ2-7	NA	NA	CASRPRDTYEQYF	TGTGCCAGCAGACCCCGGGACACCTACGAGCAGTACTTC